The present T cell receptor (beta chain) was sequenced within a study of blood T cell repertoires in COVID-19. About the research overall: The United States, Italy and Spain supplied acute and convalescent COVID-19 samples. Sources were T cells, B-cell-depleted T cells, or PBMCs; the material itself was cDNA or gDNA.

All recovered Cohort 3 donors got two negative PCRs, got clearance, or saw symptom resolution. Looked up from germline, CDR1 is SEHNR and CDR2 is FQNEAQ (reference sequence). This CDR3 is 12 amino acids long. Comment on this clone: The junction departs from the called germline gene at one end, perhaps through a read error.

Per the authors' pipeline: Reference gene primer amplification in the assay estimated nucleated cell counts. Sequencing used immunoSEQ multiplex PCR; TCRdb keeps in-frame clones, though not all of them. V and J calls and clone size come straight from that table; D and trimming were deduced from the DNA. The sample includes roughly 180,000 clones, around 85% seen only once; the top ten take under 8%. This clonotype was sampled from a man aged 35 to 55 who had recovered from COVID-19. What was sequenced was PBMCs or T cells enriched from blood (not recorded which). V gene TRBV7-9 combines with J gene TRBJ2-7; possible D gene TRBD2, 6 bases. The CDR3 reads CASSLERGLMRF. In DNA, the CDR3 is TGTGCCAGCAGCTTAGAACGGGGGTTGATGAGATTC.